This is a list of T cell receptor beta chains from one sample in a study of identical twins. MiXCR, run by TCRdb on the 5' RACE reads, gives a single entry per CDR3 protein. The sample lists 640,000 or so distinct CDR3 sequences; roughly 6% were seen once. Material for sequencing was naive T cells sorted from blood. The source is a man between 18 and 29 years old in good health. Each CDR3 is given with its conserved first and last residue. A D gene is named only where the DNA matches it firmly. The listing skips clone size in some rows; elsewhere it reads once, few, many or a size class.

j_gene	d_gene	abundance	v_gene	CDR3nt	CDR3aa
TRBJ2-5	NA	few	TRBV7-6	TGTGCCAGCAGCTTAGCTTGGGCGGTAGAAGAGACCCAGTACTTC	CASSLAWAVEETQYF
TRBJ1-6	NA	NA	TRBV7-9	TGTGCCAGCAGCTTTACCGGTTCACCCCTCCACTTT	CASSFTGSPLHF
TRBJ2-1	NA	few	TRBV20-1	TGCAGTGCTAGGGACCCTATTTACAATGAGCAGTTCTTC	CSARDPIYNEQFF
TRBJ2-3	NA	NA	TRBV7-6	TGTGCCAGCAGCTCCCACCTATCTGGGGATCTCACAGATACGCAGTATTTT	CASSSHLSGDLTDTQYF
TRBJ2-1	TRBD1	NA	TRBV6-2/TRBV6-3	TGTGCCAGCAGTACTGACCGGGACAGGGGGCCGTACAGCTCCTACAATGAGCAGTTCTTC	CASSTDRDRGPYSSYNEQFF
TRBJ1-6	NA	many	TRBV12-3/TRBV12-4	TGTGCCAGCCAAAGTGGGGTGGGGACCTCACCCCTCCACTTT	CASQSGVGTSPLHF
TRBJ2-5	NA	many	TRBV18	TGTGCCAGCTCCTCGATCGAGACCCAGTACTTC	CASSSIETQYF
TRBJ2-1	TRBD2	few	TRBV3-1	TGTGCCAGCAGCCCGTCTAGCGGGAGAAGCAATGAGCAGTTCTTC	CASSPSSGRSNEQFF
TRBJ2-1	NA	many	TRBV6-5	TGTGCCAGCAGTTACGGGAGATCCTACAATGAGCAGTTCTTC	CASSYGRSYNEQFF
TRBJ1-2	NA	many	TRBV12-3/TRBV12-4	TGTGCCAGCAGTTTCGCCAGGGTGGGCGATGGCTACACCTTC	CASSFARVGDGYTF
TRBJ2-3	TRBD2	many	TRBV7-9	TGTGCCAGCAGACCGGGACAGGGACTAGCGGGAGCGAATACGCAGTATTTT	CASRPGQGLAGANTQYF
TRBJ2-3	NA	many	TRBV5-1	TGCGCCAGCCGGGACCGCCATACGCAGTATTTT	CASRDRHTQYF
TRBJ2-1	NA	many	TRBV6-1	TGTGCCAGCAGCCCCGACCAGCGGGTGGATGAGCAGTTCTTC	CASSPDQRVDEQFF
TRBJ2-1	NA	NA	TRBV12-5	TGTGCTAGTGGTTTTACTTACAATGAGCAGTTCTTC	CASGFTYNEQFF
TRBJ2-3	NA	few	TRBV9	TGTGCCAGCAGCGTAGGGGGAGACCCTAGAAATACGCAGTATTTT	CASSVGGDPRNTQYF
TRBJ1-4	NA	many	TRBV4-1	TGCGCCAGCAGCCAAGAGGTACAGATTGCAACTAATGAAAAACTGTTTTTT	CASSQEVQIATNEKLFF
TRBJ2-1	NA	many	TRBV7-3	TGTGCCAGCAGCTCAAGTCCGGGGTACAATGAGCAGTTCTTC	CASSSSPGYNEQFF
TRBJ2-5	TRBD2	many	TRBV7-8	TGTGCCAGCAGCTCACTCGTCGGGACTAGCGGGAGGGAGGAGACCCAGTACTTC	CASSSLVGTSGREETQYF